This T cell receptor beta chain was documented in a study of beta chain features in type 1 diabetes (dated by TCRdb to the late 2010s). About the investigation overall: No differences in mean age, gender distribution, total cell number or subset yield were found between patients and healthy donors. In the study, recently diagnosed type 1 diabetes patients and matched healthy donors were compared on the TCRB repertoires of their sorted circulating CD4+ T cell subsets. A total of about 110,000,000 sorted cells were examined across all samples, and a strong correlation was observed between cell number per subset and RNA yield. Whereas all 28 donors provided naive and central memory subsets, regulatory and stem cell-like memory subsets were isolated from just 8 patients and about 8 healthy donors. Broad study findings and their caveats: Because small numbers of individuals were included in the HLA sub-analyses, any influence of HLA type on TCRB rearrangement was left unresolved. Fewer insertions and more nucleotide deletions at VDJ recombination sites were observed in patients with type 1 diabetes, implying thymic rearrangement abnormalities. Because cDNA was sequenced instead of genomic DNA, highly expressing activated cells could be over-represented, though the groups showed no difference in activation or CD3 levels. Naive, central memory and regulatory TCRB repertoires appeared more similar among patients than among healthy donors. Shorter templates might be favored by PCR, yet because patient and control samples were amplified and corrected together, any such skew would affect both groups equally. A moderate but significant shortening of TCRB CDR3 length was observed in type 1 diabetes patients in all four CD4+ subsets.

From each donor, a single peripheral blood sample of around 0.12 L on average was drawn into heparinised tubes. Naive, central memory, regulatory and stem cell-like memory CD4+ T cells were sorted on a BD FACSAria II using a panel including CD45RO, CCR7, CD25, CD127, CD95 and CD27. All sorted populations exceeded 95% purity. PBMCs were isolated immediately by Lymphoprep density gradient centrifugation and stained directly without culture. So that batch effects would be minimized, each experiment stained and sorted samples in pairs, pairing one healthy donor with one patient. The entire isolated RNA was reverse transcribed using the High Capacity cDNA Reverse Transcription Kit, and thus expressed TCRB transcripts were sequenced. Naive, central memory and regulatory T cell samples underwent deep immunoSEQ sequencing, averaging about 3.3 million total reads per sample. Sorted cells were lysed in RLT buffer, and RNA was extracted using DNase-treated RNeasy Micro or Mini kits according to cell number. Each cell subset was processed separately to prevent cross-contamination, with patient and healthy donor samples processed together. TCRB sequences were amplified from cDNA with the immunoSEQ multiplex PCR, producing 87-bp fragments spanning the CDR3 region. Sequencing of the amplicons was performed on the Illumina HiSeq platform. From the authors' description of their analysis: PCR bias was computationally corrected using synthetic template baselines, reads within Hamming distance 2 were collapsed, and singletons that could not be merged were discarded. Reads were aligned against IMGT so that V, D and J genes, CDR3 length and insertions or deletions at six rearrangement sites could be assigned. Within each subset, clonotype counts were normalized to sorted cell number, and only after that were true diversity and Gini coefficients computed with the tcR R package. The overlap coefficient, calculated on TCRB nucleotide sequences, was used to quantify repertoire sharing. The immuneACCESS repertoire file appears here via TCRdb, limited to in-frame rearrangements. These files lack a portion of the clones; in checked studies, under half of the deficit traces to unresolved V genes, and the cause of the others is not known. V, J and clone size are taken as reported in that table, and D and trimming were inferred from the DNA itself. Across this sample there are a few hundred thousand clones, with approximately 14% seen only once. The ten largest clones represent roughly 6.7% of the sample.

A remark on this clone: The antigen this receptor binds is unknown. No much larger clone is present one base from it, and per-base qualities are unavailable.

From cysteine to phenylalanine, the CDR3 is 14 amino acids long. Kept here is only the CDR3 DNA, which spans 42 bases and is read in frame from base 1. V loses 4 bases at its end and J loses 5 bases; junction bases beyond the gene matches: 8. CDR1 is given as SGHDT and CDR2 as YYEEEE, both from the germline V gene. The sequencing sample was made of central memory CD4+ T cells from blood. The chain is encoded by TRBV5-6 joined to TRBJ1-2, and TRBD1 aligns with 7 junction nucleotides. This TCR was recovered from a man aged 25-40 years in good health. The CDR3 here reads CASSPGQRGYGYTF. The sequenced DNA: TGTGCCAGCAGCCCGGGACAGCGAGGGTATGGCTACACCTTC.